These 19 T cell receptor beta chains originate from one sample sequenced in a study of T cells expressing NK-cell markers. Using the 5' RACE reads, TCRdb records one entry per CDR3 protein without DNA. Reported are roughly 430,000 distinct CDR3 sequences; the ten largest clones contain under 7.5%. The source material was blood T cells: a sorted CD56 or NKG2C T cell subset, CD4+ or CD8+ T cells, or bulk PBMC T cells (not recorded which). The source is a woman aged 18-70 years in good health.

The chain joins TRBV6-5 to TRBJ2-3; the D gene TCRdb calls, TRBD2, cannot be checked with no DNA. This CDR3 region has 15 residues. The V gene's germline CDR1 is MNHEY and CDR2 SVGAGI. The chain's CDR3 is CASSYEGSGTDTQYF.

The chain recombines TRBV5-6 with TRBJ1-6; as DNA is missing, the TRBD1 call by TCRdb cannot be tested. The CDR3 is 14 amino acids. The germline gives CDR1 SGHDT, CDR2 YYEEEE. The CDR3 loop reads CASSLPGRGSPLHF.

CDR3 protein: CASSLAAGAYEQYF. The chain carries TRBV7-2 and TRBJ2-7; the TRBD2 assignment by TCRdb is unverifiable without DNA. CDR3 length: 14 residues. Germline V lookup: CDR1 SGHTA, CDR2 FQGNSA.

The chain is built from TRBV10-3 and TRBJ1-1. Germline V gene sequence: CDR1 ENHRY, CDR2 SYGVKD. The CDR3 is made up of 15 amino acids. The CDR3 here is CAISELHLREGEAFF.

The chain links TRBV7-9 to TRBJ2-2; TCRdb picks TRBD1, but there is no DNA to check that call. Per the germline V gene, CDR1 is SEHNR and CDR2 is FQNEAQ (reference sequence). The CDR3 consists of 12 residues. CDR3 sequence reads: CASSPGVGELFF.

The chain carries TRBV5-5 and TRBJ2-3; no DNA is available, so the TRBD2 call from TCRdb remains unchecked. Germline V gene lookup returns CDR1 SGHKS and CDR2 YYEKEE (reference sequence). The CDR3 extends over 15 amino acids. CDR3: CASSPSGRSTDTQYF.

The rearrangement links TRBV6-5 to TRBJ2-2; TCRdb's D call, TRBD1, is unchecked because there is no DNA. Germline-derived CDR1 and CDR2 are MNHEY and SVGAGI. The CDR3 spans 18 residues. The CDR3 sequence is CASSSPYPGRGNTGELFF.

The rearrangement uses TRBV2 and TRBJ1-2; TCRdb names TRBD1, which stays unverified in the absence of DNA. This CDR3 contains 15 residues. CDR1 is SNHLY and CDR2 is FYNNEI in the germline V gene. The CDR3 sequence is CASSSGTPLLYGYTF.

The chain joins TRBV5-8 to TRBJ2-1; TCRdb selects TRBD1, and the lack of DNA leaves this call unchecked. The CDR3 sequence is 17 residues long. The V gene's germline CDR1 is SGHTS and CDR2 YDEGEE. The CDR3 sequence: CASSLIGDPSSYNEQFF. The entire variable domain, with the rest obtained from reference TRBV5-8 and TRBJ2-1, is as follows: EAGVTQSPTHLIKTRGQQATLRCSPISGHTSVYWYQQALGLGLQFLLWYDEGEERNRGNFPPRFSGRQFPNYSSELNVNALELEDSALYLCASSLIGDPSSYNEQFFGPGTRLTVL.

The rearrangement joins TRBV18 to TRBJ1-6. Germline loops: CDR1 KGHSH, CDR2 LQKENI. The CDR3 has 15 amino acids. The CDR3 loop is CASSREPARRSPLHF.

The V and J genes are TRBV4-3 and TRBJ2-7; the TCRdb call, TRBD2, lacks DNA for checking. The CDR3 consists of 16 residues. Germline lookup yields CDR1 LGHNA and CDR2 YSLEER. CDR3 sequence: CASSQWTSGREIEQYF.

The rearrangement uses TRBV4-3 and TRBJ1-4; the D gene TCRdb calls, TRBD1, cannot be checked with no DNA. The CDR3 length is 14 residues. The germline V gene encodes CDR1 LGHNA and CDR2 YSLEER. The CDR3: CASSYGTGDEKLFF.

The V gene is TRBV20-1, the J gene TRBJ1-6; TCRdb returns TRBD1, unconfirmable since there is no DNA. The CDR3 loop spans 18 amino acids. From germline, CDR1 is DFQATT and CDR2 SNEGSKA (reference sequence). CDR3 sequence reads: CSARDRDRGGSYNSPLHF.

This chain joins TRBV27 and TRBJ1-6; there is no DNA to check the TCRdb D call of TRBD1. CDR1 and CDR2 (germline): MNHEY, SMNVEV (reference sequence). The CDR3 length is 15 residues. The CDR3 is CASSPLRDRLSPLHF.

The rearrangement joins TRBV20-1 to TRBJ1-1; the TCRdb D gene call, TRBD1, has no DNA to confirm it. Germline CDR1 DFQATT, CDR2 SNEGSKA (reference sequence). This CDR3 comprises 14 residues. This CDR3 reads CSARGQGGRTEAFF.

The chain uses TRBV7-3 and TRBJ2-2; the D call from TCRdb, TRBD1, cannot be confirmed without DNA. The CDR3 has 15 residues. CDR1 SGHTA and CDR2 FQGTGA come from the germline V gene. The CDR3 loop reads CASRGGVLDTGELFF.

The V gene is TRBV12-3 or TRBV12-4, the J gene TRBJ1-1. The CDR3 length is 12 residues. Here the CDR3 reads CASSLARSEAFF.

CDR3 sequence reads: CASKLGGEAFF. V is TRBV19 and J is TRBJ1-1; the TCRdb call, TRBD1, lacks DNA for checking. Germline CDR1 reads LNHDA; CDR2 reads SQIVND (reference sequence). The CDR3 contains 11 residues.

V usage is TRBV25-1 and J usage is TRBJ2-7; without DNA, the TCRdb call of TRBD2 cannot be checked. The germline V gene encodes CDR1 MGHDK and CDR2 SYGVNS. This CDR3 is 13 amino acids long. The CDR3 region is CASSDTGLYEQYF.